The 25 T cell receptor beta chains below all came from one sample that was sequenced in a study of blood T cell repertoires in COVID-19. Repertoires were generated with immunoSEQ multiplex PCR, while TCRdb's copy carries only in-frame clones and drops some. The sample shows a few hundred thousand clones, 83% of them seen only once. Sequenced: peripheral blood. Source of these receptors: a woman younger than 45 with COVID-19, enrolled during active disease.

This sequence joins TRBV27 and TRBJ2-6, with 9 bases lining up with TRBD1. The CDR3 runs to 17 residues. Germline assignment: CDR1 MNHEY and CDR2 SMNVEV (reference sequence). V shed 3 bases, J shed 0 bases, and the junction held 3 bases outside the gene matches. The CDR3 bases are TGTGCCAGCAGTTTGGACAGGGGTGTCTCTGGGGCCAACGTCCTGACTTTC. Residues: CASSLDRGVSGANVLTF. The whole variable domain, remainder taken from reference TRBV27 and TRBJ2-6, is EAQVTQNPRYLITVTGKKLTVTCSQNMNHEYMSWYRQDPGLGLRQIYYSMNVEVTDKGDVPEGYKVSRKEKRNFPLILESPSPNQTSLYFCASSLDRGVSGANVLTFGAGSRLTVL.

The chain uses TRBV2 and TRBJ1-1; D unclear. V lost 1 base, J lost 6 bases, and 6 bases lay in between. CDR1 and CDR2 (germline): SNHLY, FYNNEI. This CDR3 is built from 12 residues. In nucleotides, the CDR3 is TGTGCCAGCAGTGAAGACAGCCCTGAAGCTTTCTTT. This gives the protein CASSEDSPEAFF.

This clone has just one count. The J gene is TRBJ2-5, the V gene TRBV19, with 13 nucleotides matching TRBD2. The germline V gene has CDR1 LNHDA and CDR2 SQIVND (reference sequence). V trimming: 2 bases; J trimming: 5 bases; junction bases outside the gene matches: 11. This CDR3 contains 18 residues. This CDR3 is CASSIRARTSGGRETQYF. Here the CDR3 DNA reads TGTGCCAGTAGTATACGGGCCAGGACTAGCGGGGGCCGGGAGACCCAGTACTTC.

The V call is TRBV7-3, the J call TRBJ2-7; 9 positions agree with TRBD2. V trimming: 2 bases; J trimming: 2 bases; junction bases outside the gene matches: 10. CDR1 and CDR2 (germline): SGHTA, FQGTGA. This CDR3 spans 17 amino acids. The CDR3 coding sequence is TGTGCCAGCAGCTTACAGGTAGCGGGAGTGCCCCCCTACGAGCAGTACTTC. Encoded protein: CASSLQVAGVPPYEQYF.

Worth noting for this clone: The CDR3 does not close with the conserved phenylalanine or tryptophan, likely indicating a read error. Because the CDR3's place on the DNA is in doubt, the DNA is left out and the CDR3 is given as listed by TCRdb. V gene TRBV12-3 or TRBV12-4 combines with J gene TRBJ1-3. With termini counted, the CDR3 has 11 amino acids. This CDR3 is CASSTTGTHTV.

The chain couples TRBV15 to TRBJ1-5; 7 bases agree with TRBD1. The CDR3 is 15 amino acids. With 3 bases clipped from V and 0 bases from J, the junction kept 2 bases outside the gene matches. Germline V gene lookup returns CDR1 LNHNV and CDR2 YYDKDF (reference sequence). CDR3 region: CATSRYRGSNQPQHF. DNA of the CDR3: TGTGCCACCAGCAGGTACAGGGGTAGCAATCAGCCCCAGCATTTT.

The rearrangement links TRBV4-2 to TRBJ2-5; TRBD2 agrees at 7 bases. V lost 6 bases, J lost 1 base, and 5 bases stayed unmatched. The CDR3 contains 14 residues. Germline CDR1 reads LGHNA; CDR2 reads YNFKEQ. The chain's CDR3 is CASSRSGSQETQYF. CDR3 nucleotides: TGTGCCAGCAGTCGTAGCGGGTCCCAAGAGACCCAGTACTTC.

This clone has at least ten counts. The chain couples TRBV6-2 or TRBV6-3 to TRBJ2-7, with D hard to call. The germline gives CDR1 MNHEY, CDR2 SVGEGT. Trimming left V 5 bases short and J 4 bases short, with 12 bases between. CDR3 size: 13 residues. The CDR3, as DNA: TGTGCCAGCAGTGACAACCTCGGTTACGAGCAGTACTTC. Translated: CASSDNLGYEQYF.

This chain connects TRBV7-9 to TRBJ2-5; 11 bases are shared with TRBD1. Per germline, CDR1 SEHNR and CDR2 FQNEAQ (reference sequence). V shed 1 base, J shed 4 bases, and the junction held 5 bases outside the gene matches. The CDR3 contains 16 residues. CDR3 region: CASSLGPGQGGETQYF. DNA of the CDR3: TGTGCCAGCAGCTTAGGACCGGGACAGGGGGGAGAGACCCAGTACTTC.

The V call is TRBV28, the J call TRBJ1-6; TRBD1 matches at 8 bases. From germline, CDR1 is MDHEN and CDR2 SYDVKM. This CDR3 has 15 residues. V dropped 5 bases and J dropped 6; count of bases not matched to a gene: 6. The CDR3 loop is CASSPLGQGNSPLHF. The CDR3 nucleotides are TGTGCCAGCAGTCCCCTCGGACAGGGTAATTCACCCCTCCACTTT.

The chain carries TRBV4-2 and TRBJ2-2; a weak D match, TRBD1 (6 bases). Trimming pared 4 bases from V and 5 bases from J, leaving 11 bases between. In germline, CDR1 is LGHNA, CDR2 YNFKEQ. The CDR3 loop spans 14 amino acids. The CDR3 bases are TGTGCCAGCAGCCGTACCACAGGGACCGGGGAGCTGTTTTTT. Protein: CASSRTTGTGELFF.

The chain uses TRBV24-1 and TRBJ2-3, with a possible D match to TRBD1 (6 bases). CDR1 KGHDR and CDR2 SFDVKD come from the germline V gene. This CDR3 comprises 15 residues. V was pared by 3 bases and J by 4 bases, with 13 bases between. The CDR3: CATSDRNRVSDTQYF. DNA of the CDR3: TGTGCCACCAGTGATAGGAACAGGGTCTCAGATACGCAGTATTTT.

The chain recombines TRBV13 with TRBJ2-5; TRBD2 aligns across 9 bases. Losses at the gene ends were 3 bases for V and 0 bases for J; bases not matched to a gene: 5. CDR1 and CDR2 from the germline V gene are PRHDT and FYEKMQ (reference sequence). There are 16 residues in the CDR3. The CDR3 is CASSFRLAGDQETQYF. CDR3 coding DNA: TGTGCCAGCAGCTTTCGGTTAGCGGGGGACCAAGAGACCCAGTACTTC.

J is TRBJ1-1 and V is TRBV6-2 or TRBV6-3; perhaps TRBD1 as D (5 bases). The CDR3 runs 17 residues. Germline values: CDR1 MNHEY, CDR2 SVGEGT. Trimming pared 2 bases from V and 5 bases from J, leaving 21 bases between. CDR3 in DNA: TGTGCCAGCAGTTACGGGCCCTATGGGGACTATAGGACTGAAGCTTTCTTT. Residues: CASSYGPYGDYRTEAFF.

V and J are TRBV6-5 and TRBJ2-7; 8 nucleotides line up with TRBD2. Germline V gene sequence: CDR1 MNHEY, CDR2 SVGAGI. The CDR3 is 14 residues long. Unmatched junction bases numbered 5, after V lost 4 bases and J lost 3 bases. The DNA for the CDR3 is TGTGCCAGCAGTTCTACTAGCGGTGACTACGAGCAGTACTTC. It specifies CASSSTSGDYEQYF.

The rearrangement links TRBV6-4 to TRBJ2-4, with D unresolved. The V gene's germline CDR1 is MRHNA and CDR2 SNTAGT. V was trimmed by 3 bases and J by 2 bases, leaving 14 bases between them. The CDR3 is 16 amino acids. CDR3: CASSDACDLSKNIQYF. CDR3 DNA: TGTGCCAGCAGTGATGCCTGCGATTTGTCCAAAAACATTCAGTACTTC.

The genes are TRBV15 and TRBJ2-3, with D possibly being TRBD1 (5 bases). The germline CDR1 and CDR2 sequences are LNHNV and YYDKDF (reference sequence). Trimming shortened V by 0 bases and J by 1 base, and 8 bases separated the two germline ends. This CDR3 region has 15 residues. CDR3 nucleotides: TGTGCCACCAGCAGAGACAGGGTGGGCACAGATACGCAGTATTTT. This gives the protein CATSRDRVGTDTQYF.

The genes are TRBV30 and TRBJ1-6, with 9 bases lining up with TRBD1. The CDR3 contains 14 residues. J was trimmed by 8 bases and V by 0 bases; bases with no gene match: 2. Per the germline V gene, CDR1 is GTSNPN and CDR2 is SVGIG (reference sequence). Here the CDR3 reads CAWSVWTGDSPLHF. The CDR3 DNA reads TGTGCCTGGAGTGTCTGGACAGGGGATTCACCCCTCCACTTT.

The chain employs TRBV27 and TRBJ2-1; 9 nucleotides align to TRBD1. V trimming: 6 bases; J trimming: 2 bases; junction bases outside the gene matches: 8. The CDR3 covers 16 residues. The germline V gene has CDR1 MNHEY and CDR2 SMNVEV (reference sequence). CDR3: CASSPKGQGAYNEQFF. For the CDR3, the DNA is TGTGCCAGCAGCCCTAAGGGACAGGGTGCCTACAATGAGCAGTTCTTC.

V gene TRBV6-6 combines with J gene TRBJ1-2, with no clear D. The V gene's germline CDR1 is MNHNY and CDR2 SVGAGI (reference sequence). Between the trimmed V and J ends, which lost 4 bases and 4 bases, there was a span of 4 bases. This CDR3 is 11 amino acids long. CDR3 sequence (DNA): TGTGCCAGCAGTTGGCCCTATGGCTACACCTTC. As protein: CASSWPYGYTF.

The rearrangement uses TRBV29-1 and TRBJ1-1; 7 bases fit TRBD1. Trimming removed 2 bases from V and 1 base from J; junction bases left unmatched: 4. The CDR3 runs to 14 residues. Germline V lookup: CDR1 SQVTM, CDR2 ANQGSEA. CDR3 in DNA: TGCAGCGTTGAAAAGGGACAGTCGAACACTGAAGCTTTCTTT. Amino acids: CSVEKGQSNTEAFF.

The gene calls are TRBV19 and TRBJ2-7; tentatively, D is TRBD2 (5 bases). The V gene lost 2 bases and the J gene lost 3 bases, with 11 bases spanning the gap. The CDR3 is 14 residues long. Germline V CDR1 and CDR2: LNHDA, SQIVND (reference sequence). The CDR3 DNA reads TGTGCCAGTAGTATAAGCGGTGTTGTCTACGAGCAGTACTTC. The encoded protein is CASSISGVVYEQYF.

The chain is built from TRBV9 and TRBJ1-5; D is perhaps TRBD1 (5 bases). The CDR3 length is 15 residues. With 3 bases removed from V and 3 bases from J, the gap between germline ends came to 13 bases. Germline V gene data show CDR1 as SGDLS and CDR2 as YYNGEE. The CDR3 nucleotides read TGTGCCAGCAGCGCCCGGGGGGAGGTCAATCAGCCCCAGCATTTT. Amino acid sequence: CASSARGEVNQPQHF.

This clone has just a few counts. The CDR3 DNA is TGTGCCAGCAGCTTACAAGGGGTTGTGTACGAGCAGTACTTC. It translates to CASSLQGVVYEQYF. The rearrangement joins TRBV7-2 to TRBJ2-7, with D possibly being TRBD1 (5 bases). The CDR3 totals 14 residues. Trimming stripped 2 bases from V and 4 bases from J, with 12 bases between. Germline values: CDR1 SGHTA, CDR2 FQGNSA. Looking up the rest from reference TRBV7-2 and TRBJ2-7 gives the full variable domain: GAGVSQSPSNKVTEKGKDVELRCDPISGHTALYWYRQSLGQGLEFLIYFQGNSAPDKSGLPSDRFSAERTGGSVSTLTIQRTQQEDSAVYLCASSLQGVVYEQYFGPGTRLTVT.

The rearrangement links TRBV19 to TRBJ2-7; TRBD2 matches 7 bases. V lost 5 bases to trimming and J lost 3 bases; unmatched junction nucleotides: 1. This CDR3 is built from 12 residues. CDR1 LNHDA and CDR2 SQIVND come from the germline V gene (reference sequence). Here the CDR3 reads CASSAGDYEQYF. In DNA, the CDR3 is TGTGCCAGTAGTGCGGGAGACTACGAGCAGTACTTC.